A single sample gave rise to the 20 T cell receptor beta chains below, sequenced in a study of T-cell reconstitution after alpha-beta-depleted transplantation in children. TCRbeta library construction was performed incorporating unique molecular identifiers. TCRdb re-analysed the PCR reads in MiXCR, keeping a single row per CDR3 protein. The repertoire holds about 440,000 distinct CDR3 sequences, with over 40% as singletons. The sample was PBMCs, taken before TCRalphabeta/CD19-depleted stem cell transplant. These TCRs come from a girl aged 2 to 10 with aplastic anemia, due to receive a stem cell transplant.

This sequence joins TRBV9 and TRBJ2-7, with 8 bases that match TRBD2. The CDR3 loop spans 15 amino acids. J lost 1 base, V lost 0 bases, and 3 bases had no gene match. CDR1 is SGDLS, CDR2 YYNGEE, per germline. The CDR3 reads CASSVEASGSYEQYF. The CDR3 nucleotides are TGTGCCAGCAGCGTAGAGGCTAGCGGGTCCTACGAGCAGTACTTC. The entire variable domain, with the rest obtained from reference TRBV9 and TRBJ2-7, is as follows: DSGVTQTPKHLITATGQRVTLRCSPRSGDLSVYWYQQSLDQGLQFLIQYYNGEERAKGNILERFSAQQFPDLHSELNLSSLELGDSALYFCASSVEASGSYEQYFGPGTRLTVT.

In this sample, this clonotype turned up a few times. This chain links TRBV11-2 with TRBJ2-1, with a possible D match to TRBD2 (5 bases). Germline values: CDR1 SGHAT, CDR2 FQNNGV. V lost 1 base and J 2 bases, leaving 9 bases between the germline ends. The CDR3 is made up of 15 amino acids. CDR3 in amino acids: CASSLGAAAYNEQFF. CDR3 nucleotides: TGTGCCAGCAGCTTAGGAGCGGCCGCCTACAATGAGCAGTTCTTC.

This chain uses TRBV12-3 or TRBV12-4 with TRBJ2-7; no definite D call. V lost 6 bases, J lost 6 bases, and 12 bases lay in between. The CDR3 runs 12 residues. For the CDR3, the DNA is TGTGCCAGCAGGGATAGATCTAGCGAGCAGTACTTC. The encoded protein is CASRDRSSEQYF.

The chain is built from TRBV5-1 and TRBJ2-2, with 11 bases that match TRBD2. The CDR3 length is 19 residues. V shed 4 bases, J shed 2 bases, and the junction held 13 bases outside the gene matches. Germline CDR1 and CDR2: SGHRS and YFSETQ. The CDR3 is CASSPNGLAGSGNTGELFF. The DNA for the CDR3 is TGCGCCAGCAGCCCGAATGGACTAGCGGGCTCGGGAAACACCGGGGAGCTGTTTTTT.

This clonotype showed up just a few times. The J gene is TRBJ1-1, the V gene TRBV6-1, with 9 bases that match TRBD1. There are 13 residues in the CDR3. From germline, CDR1 is MNHNS and CDR2 SASEGT. The trim removed 6 bases at V and 4 bases at J, leaving 3 bases unmatched. The CDR3, as DNA: TGTGCCAGCAGATTGGACAGGGGCACTGAAGCTTTCTTT. It codes for CASRLDRGTEAFF.

This clonotype was seen repeatedly, ten times or more. V gene TRBV7-7 combines with J gene TRBJ2-1; D remains ambiguous. From germline, CDR1 is SSHAT and CDR2 FNYEAQ (reference sequence). The CDR3 runs 14 residues. Trimming left V 5 bases short and J 8 bases short, with 16 bases between. This chain's CDR3 is CASSPDGPLDEQFF. CDR3 coding DNA: TGTGCCAGCAGCCCGGACGGGCCGTTGGATGAGCAGTTCTTC.

This chain uses TRBV30 with TRBJ1-3; no clear D. The germline gives CDR1 GTSNPN, CDR2 SVGIG (reference sequence). This CDR3 contains 11 residues. V was shortened by 3 bases and J by 3 bases, with 3 bases between the two germline ends. The chain's CDR3 is CAWSVGNTIYF. The CDR3 DNA is TGTGCCTGGAGCGTTGGAAACACCATATATTTT. The variable domain in full, completed from reference TRBV30 and TRBJ1-3, reads SQTIHQWPATLVQPVGSPLSLECTVEGTSNPNLYWYRQAAGRGLQLLFYSVGIGQISSEVPQNLSASRPQDRQFILSSKKLLLSDSGFYLCAWSVGNTIYFGEGSWLTVV.

This clonotype was seen ten or more times. The CDR3 DNA reads TGTGCCAGCAGCGTAGGTGGACACAGTTTTGGATCTGGGGCCAACGTCCTGACTTTC. Translation gives CASSVGGHSFGSGANVLTF. The chain is built from TRBV9 and TRBJ2-6, with a tentative D call TRBD1 (5 bases). The CDR3 covers 19 residues. From germline, CDR1 is SGDLS and CDR2 YYNGEE. The V gene lost 0 bases and the J gene lost 1 base, with 17 bases spanning the gap.

This rearrangement joins TRBV20-1 to TRBJ2-7; 8 nucleotides agree with TRBD2. Per the germline V gene, CDR1 is DFQATT and CDR2 is SNEGSKA (reference sequence). J was trimmed by 3 bases and V by 0 bases; bases with no gene match: 7. CDR3 length equals 15 residues. The CDR3 loop is CSARDFREGLYEQYF. In DNA, the CDR3 is TGCAGTGCTAGAGATTTTCGGGAGGGCCTCTACGAGCAGTACTTC.

This clonotype was picked up many times. This rearrangement joins TRBV30 to TRBJ1-4; 7 positions agree with TRBD1. This CDR3 has 13 residues. The germline V gene encodes CDR1 GTSNPN and CDR2 SVGIG (reference sequence). The V segment lost 8 bases and the J segment 6 bases; nucleotides outside the gene matches: 9. The CDR3: CARTTGVDEKLFF. In nucleotides, the CDR3 is TGTGCCCGAACAACAGGGGTGGATGAAAAACTGTTTTTT.

This clonotype has more than one count but fewer than ten. The rearrangement joins TRBV15 to TRBJ1-4; no definite D call. The germline CDR1 and CDR2 sequences are LNHNV and YYDKDF (reference sequence). The germline V and J ends were trimmed by 2 bases and 4 bases, with 11 bases remaining between them. This CDR3 contains 15 residues. The CDR3 region has the DNA TGTGCCACCAGCAGAACCCGGGCCAGTAATGAAAAACTGTTTTTT. Translating gives CATSRTRASNEKLFF.

J is TRBJ2-5 and V is TRBV5-1; the D is unclear. V was cut by 4 bases and J by 1 base, with 11 bases left in between. The CDR3 is 14 residues long. Germline-derived CDR1 and CDR2 are SGHRS and YFSETQ. This CDR3 is CASSSLQSQETQYF. The CDR3 nucleotides are TGCGCCAGCAGCAGCCTACAGTCCCAAGAGACCCAGTACTTC.

The V call is TRBV5-4, the J call TRBJ2-5; either TRBD1 or TRBD2 may supply D (6 bases each). CDR3 length: 13 residues. Per germline, CDR1 SGHNT and CDR2 YYREEE (reference sequence). V was clipped by 0 bases and J by 9 bases, with 12 bases between them. CDR3 loop: CASSLDPEGAQYF. CDR3 nucleotide sequence: TGTGCCAGCAGCTTGGACCCGGAGGGGGCCCAGTACTTC. Full variable domain (missing parts from reference TRBV5-4 and TRBJ2-5): ETGVTQSPTHLIKTRGQQVTLRCSSQSGHNTVSWYQQALGQGPQFIFQYYREEENGRGNFPPRFSGLQFPNYSSELNVNALELDDSALYLCASSLDPEGAQYFGPGTRLLVL.

The chain has TRBV12-3 or TRBV12-4 and TRBJ2-7; 7 bases fit TRBD1. The CDR3 loop spans 14 amino acids. After removal of 6 bases from V and 5 bases from J, the junction contained 10 bases not matched to a gene. This CDR3 is CASSPTGFYNEQYF. The CDR3 DNA follows: TGTGCCAGCAGCCCGACAGGGTTTTATAACGAGCAGTACTTC.

The rearrangement links TRBV4-1 to TRBJ1-1, with D perhaps TRBD1 (6 bases). CDR1 is MGHRA and CDR2 is YSYEKL in the germline V gene. Trimming left V 0 bases short and J 4 bases short, with 9 bases between. The CDR3 has 14 residues. The CDR3 sequence is CASSQEGGGTEAFF. As DNA, the CDR3 is TGCGCCAGCAGCCAAGAAGGGGGAGGCACTGAAGCTTTCTTT.

This clonotype turned up a few times. The rearrangement joins TRBV3-1 to TRBJ1-3; D is possibly TRBD1 (5 bases). This CDR3 is 13 amino acids long. Trimming took off 3 bases at V and 15 bases at J, with 18 bases between the two ends. Germline CDR1 and CDR2: LGHDT and YNNKEL (reference sequence). Here the CDR3 DNA reads TGTGCCAGCAGCCAGTCTCCTAGTCCCGGACAATATTTT. Translated: CASSQSPSPGQYF.

This clonotype was counted many times. The chain employs TRBV7-2 and TRBJ2-3, with 10 positions matching TRBD2. Trimming took 4 bases from V and 2 from J; bases not matched to a gene: 9. The CDR3 has 17 amino acids. The germline CDR1 and CDR2 sequences are SGHTA and FQGNSA. The chain's CDR3 is CASSSPGTSDPTDTQYF. CDR3 nucleotides: TGTGCCAGCAGCTCTCCCGGGACTAGCGACCCCACAGATACGCAGTATTTT.

The rearrangement links TRBV13 to TRBJ2-7; D tentatively reads TRBD1 or TRBD2 (5 bases each). The V gene's germline CDR1 is PRHDT and CDR2 FYEKMQ (reference sequence). The CDR3 covers 14 residues. V shed 7 bases and J shed 0 bases, with 13 bases lying between them. The CDR3 DNA sequence: TGTGCCAGCACCCATCGGGACGACTCCTACGAGCAGTACTTC. Its protein is CASTHRDDSYEQYF.

This clonotype was observed at least ten times. The chain has TRBV9 and TRBJ2-3, with a weak D call TRBD2 (5 bases). Trimming took off 0 bases at V and 2 bases at J, with 10 bases between the two ends. The CDR3 has 15 residues. Germline V lookup: CDR1 SGDLS, CDR2 YYNGEE. CDR3 in amino acids: CASSVASPVTDTQYF. CDR3 nucleotides: TGTGCCAGCAGCGTAGCTAGCCCCGTCACAGATACGCAGTATTTT.

The chain couples TRBV18 to TRBJ1-5; 7 nucleotides line up with TRBD1. CDR1 is KGHSH, CDR2 LQKENI, per germline. The CDR3 totals 16 residues. V lost 5 bases and J lost 0; bases outside the gene matches: 7. The CDR3 loop is CASSAQDRYSNQPQHF. The CDR3 coding sequence is TGTGCCAGCTCAGCCCAGGACAGGTATAGCAATCAGCCCCAGCATTTT. The variable domain in full, with the rest retrieved from reference TRBV18 and TRBJ1-5, is NAGVMQNPRHLVRRRGQEARLRCSPMKGHSHVYWYRQLPEEGLKFMVYLQKENIIDESGMPKERFSAEFPKEGPSILRIQQVVRGDSAAYFCASSAQDRYSNQPQHFGDGTRLSIL.